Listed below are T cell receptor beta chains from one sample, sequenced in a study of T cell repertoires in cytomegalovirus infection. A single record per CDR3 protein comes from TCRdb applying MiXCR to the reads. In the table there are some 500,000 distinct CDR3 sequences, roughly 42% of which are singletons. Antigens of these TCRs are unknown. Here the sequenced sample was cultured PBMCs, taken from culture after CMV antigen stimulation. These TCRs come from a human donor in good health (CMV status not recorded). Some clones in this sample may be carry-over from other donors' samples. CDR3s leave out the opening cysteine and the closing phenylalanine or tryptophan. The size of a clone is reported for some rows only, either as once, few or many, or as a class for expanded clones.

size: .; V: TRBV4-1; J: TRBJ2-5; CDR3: ASSQAHVRETQY
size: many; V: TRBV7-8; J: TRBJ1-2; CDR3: ASSSRTGLGYT
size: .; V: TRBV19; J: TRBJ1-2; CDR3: ASRPQGNYGYT
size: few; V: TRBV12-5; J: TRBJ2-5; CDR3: ASGLRLAGSGTQY
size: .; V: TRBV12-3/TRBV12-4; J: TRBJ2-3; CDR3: ASPPPGDPSTDTQY
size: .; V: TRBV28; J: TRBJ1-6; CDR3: ASSLSGWTYNSPLH
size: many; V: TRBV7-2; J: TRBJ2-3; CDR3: ASSPGRGLLSTDTQY
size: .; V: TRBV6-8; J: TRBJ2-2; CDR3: ASSLLGQGNTGELF
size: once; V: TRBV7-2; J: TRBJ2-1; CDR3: ASSLASGREQF
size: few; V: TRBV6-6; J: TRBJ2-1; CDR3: ASSYFSGGLKSNEQF
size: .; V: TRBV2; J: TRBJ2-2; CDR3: ATVTQGAGELF
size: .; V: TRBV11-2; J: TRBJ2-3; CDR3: ASSPPWADTQY
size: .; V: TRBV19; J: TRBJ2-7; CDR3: ASRYNYEQY
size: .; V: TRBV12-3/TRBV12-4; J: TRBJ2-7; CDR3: ASSLALGLAGGGLYEQY
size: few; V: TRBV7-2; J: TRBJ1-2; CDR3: ASSLAGRSPIGYT
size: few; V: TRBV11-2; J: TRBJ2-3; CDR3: ASSFRLSGQWTDTQY
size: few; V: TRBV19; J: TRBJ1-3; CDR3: ASSRAAGDSGNTIY
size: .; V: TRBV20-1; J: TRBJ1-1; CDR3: SARDSGLNTEAF
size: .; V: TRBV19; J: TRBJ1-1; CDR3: ATGVSTANTEAF
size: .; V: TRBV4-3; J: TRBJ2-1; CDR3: ASSQAPFNEQF
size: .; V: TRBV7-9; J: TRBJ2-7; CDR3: ASSPSGDRGKSEQY
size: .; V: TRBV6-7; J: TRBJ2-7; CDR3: ASSYDRRGSSYEQY
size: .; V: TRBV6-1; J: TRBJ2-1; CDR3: ASFSGGAENEQF
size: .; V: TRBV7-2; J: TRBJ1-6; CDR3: ASSSSRGHTRISPLH
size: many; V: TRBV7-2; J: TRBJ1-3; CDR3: ASSLGTGNTIY
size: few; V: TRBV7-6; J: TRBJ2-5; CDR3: ASSSIQQGAIQETQY
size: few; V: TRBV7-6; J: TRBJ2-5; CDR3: ASSLALGFGETQY
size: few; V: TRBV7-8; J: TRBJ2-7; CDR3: ASSQGSRGEQY
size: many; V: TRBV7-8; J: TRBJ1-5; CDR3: ASSLVGRTGVFNQPQH
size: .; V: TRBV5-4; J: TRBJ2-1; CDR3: ASSLVGGTYTLF
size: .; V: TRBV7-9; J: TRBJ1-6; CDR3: ASSYGTGIDNSPLH
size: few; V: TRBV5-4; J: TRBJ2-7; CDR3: ASSFVGGDSYEQY
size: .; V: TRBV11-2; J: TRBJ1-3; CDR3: ASSRRRQDGNTIY